The following is a T cell receptor (beta chain) sequence with its context. V was cut by 4 bases and J by 6 bases, with 10 bases left in between. The CDR3 totals 12 residues. CDR1 and CDR2 from the germline V gene are SGHDT and YYEEEE. Sequencing was performed with immunoSEQ multiplex PCR; in TCRdb, only in-frame clones are kept and a portion is missing. The data hold 100,000 to 150,000 clones, with approximately 89% observed a single time. This record belongs to a study of blood T cell repertoires in COVID-19. Study-wide background: PBMCs, B-cell-depleted T cells, or T cells were the source of the cDNA or gDNA that made up the material.

V is TRBV5-6 and J is TRBJ1-1; weak D call: TRBD1 (6 bases). Source material: peripheral blood. The sequence was collected from a man in his fifties with acute or convalescent COVID-19. The CDR3 loop reads CASSVGTPEAFF. In DNA, the CDR3 is TGTGCCAGCAGCGTAGGGACACCTGAAGCTTTCTTT.